Below are 28 T cell receptor beta chains sequenced from a single sample in a study of T cell repertoires in cytomegalovirus infection. These TCRs' antigens remain unknown. TCRdb reanalysed the reads using MiXCR and keeps one entry per CDR3 protein. The sample consists of some 68,000 distinct CDR3 sequences, 20% to 25% of them appearing once. The specimen sequenced was PBMCs, sequenced either directly or after in vitro stimulation (not recorded which). Receptors were obtained from a human donor in good health (CMV status not recorded). Some clones in this sample may be carry-over from other donors' samples.

This clonotype occurred a few times. The chain carries TRBV7-9 and TRBJ2-1, with 9 bases aligning to TRBD2. After removal of 3 bases from V and 8 bases from J, the junction contained 8 bases not matched to a gene. The germline V gene encodes CDR1 SEHNR and CDR2 FQNEAQ (reference sequence). This CDR3 has 15 residues. The CDR3 region has the DNA TGTGCCAGCAGCTTGGTTTTAGCGGGAGCTCATGAGCAGTTCTTC. This gives the protein CASSLVLAGAHEQFF.

J is TRBJ2-1 and V is TRBV6-6; D uncertain. The CDR3 is 12 amino acids. The germline V gene has CDR1 MNHNY and CDR2 SVGAGI (reference sequence). V was trimmed by 10 bases and J by 3 bases, leaving 10 bases between them. The chain's CDR3 is CATATRYNEQFF. CDR3 in DNA: TGTGCCACCGCGACTCGCTACAATGAGCAGTTCTTC.

This CDR3 reads CASGSRASYEQYF. CDR3 sequence (DNA): TGTGCCAGCGGTTCCAGGGCCTCCTACGAGCAGTACTTC. The genes are TRBV7-2 and TRBJ2-7; possible D gene TRBD1, 5 bases. In germline, CDR1 is SGHTA, CDR2 FQGNSA. Trimming removed 8 bases from V and 0 bases from J, with 11 bases in between. The CDR3 runs 13 residues.

The J gene is TRBJ2-5, the V gene TRBV27, with TRBD1 matching 8 bases. The CDR3 has 14 residues. Per the germline V gene, CDR1 is MNHEY and CDR2 is SMNVEV (reference sequence). V was pared by 5 bases and J by 5 bases, with 7 bases of the junction left unmatched. CDR3 in DNA: TGTGCCAGCAGTGTGACAGGGGCGCGGGAGACCCAGTACTTC. Translated: CASSVTGARETQYF.

The table lists this clonotype with many counts. The chain carries TRBV28 and TRBJ2-1; 7 bases map to TRBD2. V trimming: 6 bases; J trimming: 3 bases; junction bases outside the gene matches: 5. Germline V gene lookup returns CDR1 MDHEN and CDR2 SYDVKM. The CDR3 is 14 residues long. The CDR3 protein is CASRRGGGYNEQFF. The CDR3 nucleotides are TGTGCCAGCAGACGTGGGGGGGGCTACAATGAGCAGTTCTTC. The full variable domain, rest sourced from reference TRBV28 and TRBJ2-1, is DVKVTQSSRYLVKRTGEKVFLECVQDMDHENMFWYRQDPGLGLRLIYFSYDVKMKEKGDIPEGYSVSREKKERFSLILESASTNQTSMYLCASRRGGGYNEQFFGPGTRLTVL.

The chain is built from TRBV29-1 and TRBJ2-1; D call uncertain. Germline V gene data show CDR1 as SQVTM and CDR2 as ANQGSEA. The CDR3 runs to 11 residues. Deletions cut 5 bases from V and 8 bases from J, with 10 bases between. The CDR3 DNA follows: TGCAGCGTTACCCGTGGCGATGAGCAGTTCTTC. Its protein product is CSVTRGDEQFF.

The rearrangement uses TRBV12-3 or TRBV12-4 and TRBJ1-1, with 8 bases lining up with TRBD1. V lost 9 bases, J lost 1 base, and 4 bases stayed unmatched. The CDR3 consists of 13 residues. The CDR3 DNA reads TGTGCCAGTCTTGACAGGGGGAACACTGAAGCTTTCTTT. Encoded protein: CASLDRGNTEAFF.

This chain joins TRBV7-2 and TRBJ2-3; 9 positions match TRBD2. CDR1 is SGHTA and CDR2 is FQGNSA in the germline V gene. The CDR3 covers 15 residues. V lost 5 bases, J lost 14 bases, and 17 bases stayed unmatched. CDR3: CASSHSRGVAGVWYF. In nucleotides, the CDR3 is TGTGCCAGCAGCCACAGTAGGGGGGTAGCGGGAGTGTGGTATTTT.

The chain employs TRBV12-3 or TRBV12-4 and TRBJ1-1; the D gene is possibly TRBD1 (6 bases). V lost 5 bases to trimming and J lost 7 bases, with 23 bases between them. This CDR3 comprises 16 residues. CDR3: CASSPFGGAGMIEAFF. Written as DNA, the CDR3 is TGTGCCAGCAGTCCGTTCGGGGGGGCAGGCATGATTGAAGCTTTCTTT.

This CDR3 is CSARDPGTEGDTQYF. The CDR3 nucleotides are TGCAGTGCTAGAGATCCCGGGACAGAGGGGGATACGCAGTATTTT. The rearrangement joins TRBV20-1 to TRBJ2-3, with TRBD1 matching over 7 bases. The CDR3 spans 15 residues. The germline V gene encodes CDR1 DFQATT and CDR2 SNEGSKA (reference sequence). V gave up 0 bases and J gave up 6 bases; unmatched junction bases: 9.

This clonotype appeared a few times. The chain uses TRBV9 and TRBJ2-1; 9 bases fit TRBD2. The J segment lost 4 bases and the V segment lost 1 base, leaving 6 bases of the junction unmatched. The CDR3 consists of 16 residues. CDR1 and CDR2 from the germline V gene are SGDLS and YYNGEE. CDR3 loop: CASSVSSGNVYNEQFF. The CDR3 nucleotides are TGTGCCAGCAGCGTATCTAGCGGGAATGTTTACAATGAGCAGTTCTTC.

The chain joins TRBV7-6 to TRBJ2-1; 11 nucleotides align to TRBD1. Unmatched junction bases numbered 4, after V lost 7 bases and J lost 5 bases. Germline V gene lookup returns CDR1 SGHVS and CDR2 FNYEAQ. The CDR3 loop spans 14 amino acids. The CDR3 here is CASKGQGVDNEQFF. Here the CDR3 DNA reads TGTGCCAGCAAGGGACAGGGGGTAGACAATGAGCAGTTCTTC.

Ten or more counts support this clonotype. V gene TRBV7-2 combines with J gene TRBJ2-3; TRBD1 matches at 8 bases. The V segment lost 3 bases and the J segment 5 bases; nucleotides outside the gene matches: 7. Germline V gene lookup returns CDR1 SGHTA and CDR2 FQGNSA. The CDR3 is 15 residues long. The CDR3 bases are TGTGCCAGCAGCTTCGACAGGGGTCTGGGAGATACGCAGTATTTT. It translates to CASSFDRGLGDTQYF.

The V and J genes are TRBV7-2 and TRBJ2-1; D is unclear. The CDR3 is 16 residues long. CDR1 and CDR2 from the germline V gene are SGHTA and FQGNSA. The ends were cut back, 1 base at V and 4 bases at J, with 14 bases in the middle. Here the CDR3 reads CASSLVWTAVYNEQFF. CDR3 DNA sequence: TGTGCCAGCAGCTTAGTATGGACGGCGGTTTACAATGAGCAGTTCTTC.

The chain couples TRBV7-9 to TRBJ1-1; D might be TRBD1 (5 bases). This CDR3 has 14 residues. CDR1 is SEHNR and CDR2 is FQNEAQ in the germline V gene (reference sequence). Trimming pared 5 bases from V and 3 bases from J, leaving 13 bases between. In DNA form, the CDR3 reads TGTGCCAGCAGCCAACACGTGACAGACACTGAAGCTTTCTTT. It encodes CASSQHVTDTEAFF. Variable domain in full (rest from reference TRBV7-9 and TRBJ1-1): DTGVSQNPRHKITKRGQNVTFRCDPISEHNRLYWYRQTLGQGPEFLTYFQNEAQLEKSRLLSDRFSAERPKGSFSTLEIQRTEQGDSAMYLCASSQHVTDTEAFFGQGTRLTVV.

This clonotype was picked up a small number of times. The rearrangement uses TRBV7-8 and TRBJ2-1; TRBD2 matches at 11 bases. With 4 bases clipped from V and 3 bases from J, the junction kept 2 bases outside the gene matches. Germline loops: CDR1 SGHVS, CDR2 FQNEAQ. The CDR3 extends over 15 amino acids. CDR3 amino acids: CASSSGTSGYNEQFF. CDR3 nucleotides: TGTGCCAGCAGCTCCGGGACTAGCGGCTACAATGAGCAGTTCTTC.

V gene TRBV4-3 combines with J gene TRBJ1-1, with D maybe TRBD1 (6 bases). V lost 3 bases and J 1 base, leaving 12 bases between the germline ends. CDR3 length: 15 residues. Germline CDR1 reads LGHNA; CDR2 reads YSLEER. CDR3 nucleotide sequence: TGCGCCAGCAGCCACTTCGACAGGAGGAACACTGAAGCTTTCTTT. It codes for CASSHFDRRNTEAFF.

The V and J genes are TRBV7-2 and TRBJ2-1; the D gene is possibly TRBD2 (6 bases). There are 15 residues in the CDR3. The germline CDR1 and CDR2 sequences are SGHTA and FQGNSA. The V and J ends lost 5 bases and 4 bases respectively, with 15 bases between them. CDR3: CASSPAAGSYNEQFF. CDR3 bases: TGTGCCAGCAGCCCCGCAGCGGGTTCGTACAATGAGCAGTTCTTC.

At least ten counts were recorded for this clonotype. The chain links TRBV7-9 to TRBJ1-2; TRBD1 matches 9 bases. Germline values: CDR1 SEHNR, CDR2 FQNEAQ (reference sequence). The J segment lost 3 bases and the V segment lost 4 bases, leaving 15 bases of the junction unmatched. The CDR3 totals 18 residues. CDR3 sequence (DNA): TGTGCCAGCAGCTCCTTACCCCTTCACAGGGGGCGCGACTATGGCTACACCTTC. It encodes CASSSLPLHRGRDYGYTF.

On this clonotype itself: The germline gene is not matched at one end of the junction; a read error may be the cause. The V gene is TRBV19, the J gene TRBJ1-1; TRBD1 matches 7 bases. This CDR3 spans 14 amino acids. The germline V gene has CDR1 LNHDA and CDR2 SQIVND (reference sequence). The CDR3 DNA is TGTGCCAGAGGGGCGACAGGGATGAACACTGATGCTTTCTTT. It translates to CARGATGMNTDAFF.

The chain joins TRBV5-5 to TRBJ2-2; D is ambiguous. This CDR3 has 13 residues. V lost 2 bases and J lost 5, with 7 bases in between. Germline assignment: CDR1 SGHKS and CDR2 YYEKEE (reference sequence). CDR3 sequence (DNA): TGTGCCAGCAGCTTCGGTTGGACCGGGGAGCTGTTTTTT. Its translation is CASSFGWTGELFF.

In its sample, this clonotype was seen many times. The chain is built from TRBV7-8 and TRBJ1-1; D unresolved. From germline, CDR1 is SGHVS and CDR2 FQNEAQ. The CDR3 has 15 amino acids. Trimming removed 2 bases at V and 1 base at J, with 11 bases between. The CDR3 DNA sequence: TGTGCCAGCAGCTTAATCTCCGTCCCGAACACTGAAGCTTTCTTT. Its translation is CASSLISVPNTEAFF.

This chain links TRBV4-2 with TRBJ2-5, with D perhaps matching TRBD2 (6 bases). The CDR3 has 16 amino acids. The V gene lost 1 base and the J gene lost 1 base, with 13 bases spanning the gap. CDR1 LGHNA and CDR2 YNFKEQ come from the germline V gene. Here the CDR3 DNA reads TGTGCCAGCAGCCAAGGGGCACGGGGGATCCAAGAGACCCAGTACTTC. Amino acids: CASSQGARGIQETQYF.

The V gene is TRBV6-6, the J gene TRBJ1-5; D is perhaps TRBD1 (5 bases). The germline V gene encodes CDR1 MNHNY and CDR2 SVGAGI (reference sequence). The ends were cut back, 1 base at V and 4 bases at J, with 20 bases in the middle. CDR3 length: 18 amino acids. CDR3: CASSYWGLQRGMNQPQHF. The DNA for the CDR3 is TGTGCCAGCAGTTACTGGGGACTGCAGCGGGGGATGAATCAGCCCCAGCATTTT.

The rearrangement uses TRBV20-1 and TRBJ1-2; possible D gene TRBD1, 5 bases. V gave up 3 bases and J gave up 10 bases, with 18 bases separating them. The CDR3 extends over 13 amino acids. In germline, CDR1 is DFQATT, CDR2 SNEGSKA (reference sequence). The CDR3 region is CSASPTRGDDYTF. The CDR3, as DNA: TGCAGTGCTAGCCCCACACGGGGGGATGACTACACCTTC.

This chain links TRBV28 with TRBJ2-5, with 10 bases that match TRBD1. The V gene end was trimmed by 4 bases and the J gene end by 5 bases; junction bases not matched to a gene: 10. The germline V gene has CDR1 MDHEN and CDR2 SYDVKM. This CDR3 has 16 residues. CDR3 region: CASSSWGQGNGETQYF. In DNA form, the CDR3 reads TGTGCCAGCAGTTCTTGGGGACAGGGGAACGGTGAGACCCAGTACTTC.

This clonotype was seen many times. J is TRBJ1-5 and V is TRBV10-3; no reliable D call. The CDR3 is 14 residues long. V lost 0 bases and J lost 2, with 5 bases in between. Germline CDR1 and CDR2: ENHRY and SYGVKD. The CDR3 nucleotides are TGTGCCATCAGTGAGTCGAGGGGCAATCAGCCCCAGCATTTT. Translating it yields CAISESRGNQPQHF.

This sequence joins TRBV7-8 and TRBJ1-2; D uncertain. The CDR3 sequence is 13 residues long. Germline V CDR1 and CDR2: SGHVS, FQNEAQ. The ends were cut back, 5 bases at V and 2 bases at J, with 9 bases in the middle. CDR3 sequence reads: CASSPTPNYGYTF. The DNA of the CDR3 is TGTGCCAGCAGCCCCACACCGAACTATGGCTACACCTTC. The full variable domain, in which reference TRBV7-8 and TRBJ1-2 provide the parts outside the CDR3, is GAGVSQSPRYKVAKRGQDVALRCDPISGHVSLFWYQQALGQGPEFLTYFQNEAQLDKSGLPSDRFFAERPEGSVSTLKIQRTQQEDSAVYLCASSPTPNYGYTFGSGTRLTVV.